Listed below are T cell receptor beta chains from one sample, sequenced in a study of technical replicates of blood from several donors. The protocol was immunoSEQ multiplex PCR, while the TCRdb copy is restricted to in-frame clones and leaves out a portion. The sample yields about 85,000 clones, 90% to 95% seen once. The specimen was T cells isolated from PBMCs. Receptors were obtained from a human donor in good health. Each CDR3 is given with its conserved first and last residue. Fields, in order: V gene, D gene, J gene, clone size, CDR3 DNA, CDR3 protein. A D gene is named only where the DNA matches it firmly. Not all rows give a size; the values are once, few, many and, for expanded clones, a class.

v_call: TRBV5-6; d_call: -; j_call: TRBJ1-3; clone_size: -; cdr3_nt: TGTGCCAGCAGCCGAAGAGTTCTGAGGGGGATTGCTGGAAACACCATATATTTT; cdr3_aa: CASSRRVLRGIAGNTIYF
v_call: TRBV13; d_call: -; j_call: TRBJ1-4; clone_size: -; cdr3_nt: TGTGCCAGCAGCTTCAGGGGATCGCTTCTGTTTTTT; cdr3_aa: CASSFRGSLLFF
v_call: TRBV9; d_call: -; j_call: TRBJ2-1; clone_size: -; cdr3_nt: TGTGCCAGCACGATCGAGGGTAATGTCTACAATGAGCAGTTCTTC; cdr3_aa: CASTIEGNVYNEQFF
v_call: TRBV12-5; d_call: -; j_call: TRBJ1-1; clone_size: -; cdr3_nt: TGTGCTAGTGGTTTGGTCAAGACAGGCACCCAGAACATGAACACTGAAGCTTTCTTT; cdr3_aa: CASGLVKTGTQNMNTEAFF
v_call: TRBV11-2; d_call: -; j_call: TRBJ1-2; clone_size: -; cdr3_nt: TGTGCCAGCAGCCCTAGCGCGGGGGCCTCAATAATCTATGGCTACACCTTC; cdr3_aa: CASSPSAGASIIYGYTF
v_call: TRBV5-6; d_call: TRBD1; j_call: TRBJ1-3; clone_size: -; cdr3_nt: TGTGCCAGCAGCTTGGCTGGGAGCAGGGGGGGAAACACCATATATTTT; cdr3_aa: CASSLAGSRGGNTIYF
v_call: TRBV29-1; d_call: -; j_call: TRBJ1-1; clone_size: -; cdr3_nt: TGCAGCGTTGATGGGTTTTCAGACTTGCCTGAAGCTTTCTTT; cdr3_aa: CSVDGFSDLPEAFF
v_call: TRBV7-9; d_call: TRBD1; j_call: TRBJ2-7; clone_size: -; cdr3_nt: TGTGCCAGCAGCTCGACAAGTGACAGGGAGATATCCTACGAGCAGTACTTC; cdr3_aa: CASSSTSDREISYEQYF
v_call: TRBV28; d_call: TRBD2; j_call: TRBJ2-7; clone_size: -; cdr3_nt: TGTGCCAGCAGTTTTCCCGGGAGGGACGAGCAGTACTTC; cdr3_aa: CASSFPGRDEQYF
v_call: TRBV11-2; d_call: TRBD2; j_call: TRBJ2-1; clone_size: -; cdr3_nt: TGTGCCAGCAGCCGGCTATTCCCTAGCGGATCCCTCTACAATGAGCAGTTCTTC; cdr3_aa: CASSRLFPSGSLYNEQFF
v_call: TRBV29-1; d_call: TRBD1; j_call: TRBJ2-5; clone_size: -; cdr3_nt: TGCAGCGGTTCGACAGGGGTGGGCGAGACCCAGTACTTC; cdr3_aa: CSGSTGVGETQYF
v_call: TRBV2; d_call: TRBD1; j_call: TRBJ1-2; clone_size: -; cdr3_nt: TGTGCCAGCTTCGCCGGGACAGGTCCCTATGGCTACACCTTC; cdr3_aa: CASFAGTGPYGYTF
v_call: TRBV2; d_call: -; j_call: TRBJ2-5; clone_size: -; cdr3_nt: TGTGCCAGCAGTGATCAAGGGGCGCCCCCCCAAGAGACCCAGTACTTC; cdr3_aa: CASSDQGAPPQETQYF
v_call: TRBV2; d_call: -; j_call: TRBJ2-3; clone_size: -; cdr3_nt: TGTGCCAGCAGTGTTCACAGCGGTTACACAGATACGCAGTATTTT; cdr3_aa: CASSVHSGYTDTQYF
v_call: TRBV18; d_call: -; j_call: TRBJ2-7; clone_size: -; cdr3_nt: TGTGCCAGCTCACCGGTACGCCCGACAGGAACCTACGAGCAGTACTTC; cdr3_aa: CASSPVRPTGTYEQYF
v_call: TRBV29-1; d_call: -; j_call: TRBJ2-1; clone_size: -; cdr3_nt: TGCAGCGTGGTAGGGGGATTGGAGTTCTTC; cdr3_aa: CSVVGGLEFF
v_call: TRBV15; d_call: -; j_call: TRBJ2-5; clone_size: -; cdr3_nt: TGTGCCACCAGCAGAGATTGGGCGGAGACCCAGTACTTC; cdr3_aa: CATSRDWAETQYF
v_call: TRBV27; d_call: -; j_call: TRBJ2-7; clone_size: -; cdr3_nt: TGTGCCAGCAGTTTACAGGGGTACGAGCAGTACTTC; cdr3_aa: CASSLQGYEQYF
v_call: TRBV23-1; d_call: -; j_call: TRBJ2-2; clone_size: -; cdr3_nt: TGCGCCAGCCCCGGCGGGGAGCTGTTTTTT; cdr3_aa: CASPGGELFF
v_call: TRBV27; d_call: -; j_call: TRBJ2-7; clone_size: -; cdr3_nt: TGTGCCAGCAGATATAGCCAGGGAAAGGCCTACGAGCAGTACTTC; cdr3_aa: CASRYSQGKAYEQYF
v_call: TRBV4-1; d_call: -; j_call: TRBJ1-3; clone_size: -; cdr3_nt: TGCGCCAGCAGCACGGGGGGCGATGGAAACACCATATATTTT; cdr3_aa: CASSTGGDGNTIYF
v_call: TRBV10-2; d_call: TRBD1; j_call: TRBJ1-5; clone_size: -; cdr3_nt: TGCGCCAGCAGTGAACCCGGACAGGGAAGCGGTCAGCCCCAGCATTTT; cdr3_aa: CASSEPGQGSGQPQHF
v_call: TRBV2; d_call: TRBD1; j_call: TRBJ1-2; clone_size: once; cdr3_nt: TGTGCCAGCAGAGAACCGGGACAGACTATCTATGGCTACACCTTC; cdr3_aa: CASREPGQTIYGYTF
v_call: TRBV18; d_call: -; j_call: TRBJ1-1; clone_size: -; cdr3_nt: TGTGCCAGCTCACCATTTGATTCGGGGTTAGGCAACACTGAAGCTTTCTTT; cdr3_aa: CASSPFDSGLGNTEAFF
v_call: TRBV5-4; d_call: TRBD2; j_call: TRBJ2-1; clone_size: -; cdr3_nt: TGTGCCAGCAGCTTGGTTACTAGCGGGATCAATGAGCAGTTCTTC; cdr3_aa: CASSLVTSGINEQFF
v_call: TRBV7-2; d_call: -; j_call: TRBJ1-2; clone_size: -; cdr3_nt: TGTGCCAGCAGCACAGCGGGACGGTCGTTGGGCTACACCTTC; cdr3_aa: CASSTAGRSLGYTF
v_call: TRBV7-2; d_call: -; j_call: TRBJ2-3; clone_size: -; cdr3_nt: TGTGCCAGCAGCTTAGACAGTCACACAGATACGCAGTATTTT; cdr3_aa: CASSLDSHTDTQYF
v_call: TRBV7-7; d_call: TRBD1; j_call: TRBJ2-7; clone_size: -; cdr3_nt: TGTGCCAGCAGCTTAGGGACAGGGGGGGACGGAGTCTACGAGCAGTACTTC; cdr3_aa: CASSLGTGGDGVYEQYF
v_call: TRBV15; d_call: -; j_call: TRBJ2-5; clone_size: -; cdr3_nt: TGTGCCACCAGCAGATCGAGACAAACGTACCAAGAGACCCAGTACTTC; cdr3_aa: CATSRSRQTYQETQYF
v_call: TRBV7-9; d_call: -; j_call: TRBJ2-7; clone_size: -; cdr3_nt: TGTGCCAGCAGCTTACCCCCGGACGAGCAGTACTTC; cdr3_aa: CASSLPPDEQYF
v_call: TRBV21-1; d_call: -; j_call: TRBJ2-7; clone_size: -; cdr3_nt: TGTGCCAGCAGCAAAGGAGGGACAGGCGCCTACGAGCAGTACTTC; cdr3_aa: CASSKGGTGAYEQYF
v_call: TRBV4-1; d_call: TRBD1; j_call: TRBJ2-7; clone_size: -; cdr3_nt: TGCGCCAGCAGCCTTCGACAGGGCGAGCAGTACTTC; cdr3_aa: CASSLRQGEQYF
v_call: TRBV7-9; d_call: TRBD1; j_call: TRBJ2-2; clone_size: once; cdr3_nt: TGTGCCAGCAGCGGCAGGGGACAGGGGGCTGGCGGGGAGCTGTTTTTT; cdr3_aa: CASSGRGQGAGGELFF
v_call: TRBV6-5; d_call: -; j_call: TRBJ1-2; clone_size: -; cdr3_nt: TGTGCCAGCAGTTACTTAGGGACACCTTCTTCACAGGGCTACACCTTC; cdr3_aa: CASSYLGTPSSQGYTF
v_call: TRBV28; d_call: -; j_call: TRBJ1-4; clone_size: -; cdr3_nt: TGTGCCAGCAGCTACAAACCGGGAAATGCGGAAAAACTGTTTTTT; cdr3_aa: CASSYKPGNAEKLFF